This entry lists 10 T cell receptor beta chains sequenced from one sample in a study of cytomegalovirus exposure and HLA in healthy donors. Primers: 60 Vbeta forward and 13 Jbeta reverse. Some clones are missing from TCRdb's copy, which holds only in-frame ones; the method was immunoSEQ multiplex PCR. This sample's table reports 56,000 or so clones. Sequenced sample: PBMCs. The receptor set was obtained from a female donor in good health and CMV-seronegative.

The genes are TRBV10-3 and TRBJ2-3; D ambiguous. Trimming pared 6 bases from V and 3 bases from J, leaving 10 bases between. In germline, CDR1 is ENHRY, CDR2 SYGVKD. There are 13 residues in the CDR3. The CDR3 DNA reads as TGTGCCATCAGGGGCAGGATGACAGATACGCAGTATTTT. This translates into CAIRGRMTDTQYF.

This rearrangement joins TRBV30 to TRBJ1-1; 10 bases fit TRBD1. The CDR3 covers 15 residues. Germline V gene data show CDR1 as GTSNPN and CDR2 as SVGIG (reference sequence). V dropped 2 bases and J dropped 5; count of bases not matched to a gene: 8. The CDR3 reads CAWSPLDRGLTEAFF. CDR3 sequence (DNA): TGTGCCTGGAGTCCCCTCGACAGGGGGCTGACTGAAGCTTTCTTT.

CDR3 protein: CASSLGRATDTQYF. The CDR3 region has the DNA TGCGCCAGCAGCTTGGGGAGGGCCACAGATACGCAGTATTTT. The chain carries TRBV5-1 and TRBJ2-3, with D maybe TRBD2 (6 bases). CDR3 size: 14 residues. Trimming shortened V by 0 bases and J by 2 bases, and 7 bases separated the two germline ends. From germline, CDR1 is SGHRS and CDR2 YFSETQ.

The V gene is TRBV29-1, the J gene TRBJ2-1, with 7 positions matching TRBD2. Unmatched junction bases numbered 8, after V lost 3 bases and J lost 0 bases. The CDR3 has 16 amino acids. Germline values: CDR1 SQVTM, CDR2 ANQGSEA. CDR3 sequence (DNA): TGCAGCGTTGATAATCGGGGAGGGAGCTCCTACAATGAGCAGTTCTTC. Protein product: CSVDNRGGSSYNEQFF.

CDR3 in DNA: TGTGCCAGCAGCGCAGATGGGGGCTGGGGCACTGAAGCTTTCTTT. Its protein product is CASSADGGWGTEAFF. This chain links TRBV7-9 with TRBJ1-1, with a weak D call TRBD1 (6 bases). The V and J ends lost 5 bases and 4 bases respectively, with 17 bases between them. This CDR3 is 15 amino acids long. Germline V gene data show CDR1 as SEHNR and CDR2 as FQNEAQ (reference sequence).

V and J are TRBV4-1 and TRBJ1-4, with 9 bases lining up with TRBD1. V shed 0 bases, J shed 10 bases, and the junction held 9 bases outside the gene matches. CDR3 length: 16 amino acids. Germline CDR1 reads MGHRA; CDR2 reads YSYEKL. The CDR3, as DNA: TGCGCCAGCAGCCAAGAGATGAACACAGGGGGCGGAAAACTGTTTTTT. Protein: CASSQEMNTGGGKLFF.

The genes are TRBV5-1 and TRBJ2-1; 14 nucleotides align to TRBD2. The germline CDR1 and CDR2 sequences are SGHRS and YFSETQ. The CDR3 totals 18 residues. V lost 4 bases, J lost 0 bases, and 6 bases stayed unmatched. CDR3 nucleotides: TGCGCCAGCAGCGCGACTAGCGGGAGGGTAAGCTCCTACAATGAGCAGTTCTTC. Its protein product is CASSATSGRVSSYNEQFF. Drawing the rest from reference TRBV5-1 and TRBJ2-1, the complete variable domain is KAGVTQTPRYLIKTRGQQVTLSCSPISGHRSVSWYQQTPGQGLQFLFEYFSETQRNKGNFPGRFSGRQFSNSRSEMNVSTLELGDSALYLCASSATSGRVSSYNEQFFGPGTRLTVL.

The chain couples TRBV4-1 to TRBJ1-1, with 9 nucleotides matching TRBD1. Trimming cost V 4 bases and J 0 bases; bases outside gene matches: 6. This CDR3 spans 16 amino acids. Germline V gene sequence: CDR1 MGHRA, CDR2 YSYEKL. CDR3 in amino acids: CASSLTGGVMNTEAFF. The CDR3 nucleotides read TGCGCCAGCAGCCTGACAGGGGGGGTGATGAACACTGAAGCTTTCTTT.

J is TRBJ1-2 and V is TRBV18; TRBD1 aligns across 9 bases. CDR1 is KGHSH and CDR2 is LQKENI in the germline V gene. V shed 5 bases and J 5 bases; nucleotides not matched to a gene: 6. The CDR3 loop spans 14 amino acids. The CDR3 DNA is TGTGCCAGCTCAGTTACCGGGACAGGGTATGGCTACACCTTC. This codes for CASSVTGTGYGYTF.

This sequence joins TRBV6-5 and TRBJ1-2; maybe TRBD1 (5 bases). The CDR3 consists of 12 residues. Germline-derived CDR1 and CDR2 are MNHEY and SVGAGI. Trimming took 8 bases from V and 4 from J, leaving 11 bases between them. CDR3 amino acids: CASWGGSYGYTF. The CDR3 DNA is TGTGCCAGCTGGGGGGGTAGCTATGGCTACACCTTC.